The 30 T cell receptor beta chains below come from one sample, sequenced in a study of shared clonotypes between healthy human individuals. Some clones are missing from TCRdb's copy, which holds only in-frame ones; the method was immunoSEQ multiplex PCR. The sample contains roughly 2.2 million clones, just over 90% of which appear only once. The specimen was naive CD4+ T cells from PBMCs. Subset described: CD45RA+ positively selected. The receptors were gathered from a man aged 18-30 years in good health. Some clones in this sample may be carry-over from other donors' samples.

The V and J genes are TRBV4-2 and TRBJ2-2; D gene uncertain. V lost 1 base, J lost 6 bases, and 6 bases lay in between. The length of the CDR3 is 13 residues. Germline assignment: CDR1 LGHNA and CDR2 YNFKEQ. CDR3 loop: CASSQGLAGELFF. CDR3 coding DNA: TGTGCCAGCAGCCAAGGGTTGGCCGGGGAGCTGTTTTTT.

This chain links TRBV18 with TRBJ1-2; TRBD1 might be the D (5 bases). V gave up 3 bases and J gave up 6 bases, with 14 bases separating them. The CDR3 extends over 14 amino acids. Germline V gene sequence: CDR1 KGHSH, CDR2 LQKENI. In DNA, the CDR3 is TGTGCCAGCTCACCGTACGGAGGGGACCATGGCTACACCTTC. Amino acid sequence: CASSPYGGDHGYTF.

This chain links TRBV5-4 with TRBJ2-3; D is undetermined. V was shortened by 1 base and J by 9 bases, with 0 bases between the two germline ends. Germline CDR1 reads SGHNT; CDR2 reads YYREEE (reference sequence). The CDR3 runs 9 residues. The CDR3, as DNA: TGTGCCAGCAGCTTGACGCAGTATTTT. Its translation is CASSLTQYF.

The DNA for the CDR3 is TGTGCCAGCAGTTTAGCTGGGACAGGGTACTACAATGAGCAGTTCTTC. Its protein product is CASSLAGTGYYNEQFF. The chain links TRBV27 to TRBJ2-1; 9 bases are shared with TRBD1. There are 16 residues in the CDR3. After removal of 2 bases from V and 3 bases from J, the junction contained 5 bases not matched to a gene. The V gene's germline CDR1 is MNHEY and CDR2 SMNVEV (reference sequence).

CDR3 in DNA: TGTGCCAGCAGCCAAGTGCAATTCGGGTGGCGGGAAAGGTACCAAGAGACCCAGTACTTC. As protein: CASSQVQFGWRERYQETQYF. The chain employs TRBV14 and TRBJ2-5; D is possibly TRBD2 (6 bases). V was pared by 1 base and J by 0 bases, with 24 bases between. The V gene's germline CDR1 is SGHDN and CDR2 FVKESK. This CDR3 contains 20 residues.

The chain combines TRBV29-1 with TRBJ1-2, with D hard to call. The germline V and J ends were trimmed by 4 bases and 0 bases, with 12 bases remaining between them. This CDR3 region has 14 residues. The germline V gene has CDR1 SQVTM and CDR2 ANQGSEA. CDR3 protein: CSVGETEANYGYTF. CDR3 nucleotide sequence: TGCAGCGTTGGAGAGACGGAAGCTAACTATGGCTACACCTTC.

The chain combines TRBV28 with TRBJ2-5, with D possibly matching TRBD2 (5 bases). Looked up from germline, CDR1 is MDHEN and CDR2 is SYDVKM. The ends were cut back, 8 bases at V and 5 bases at J, with 15 bases in the middle. This CDR3 is 13 amino acids long. The DNA of the CDR3 is TGTGCCAGCCACTCGGAAACTAGGGAGACCCAGTACTTC. Protein sequence: CASHSETRETQYF.

The V and J genes are TRBV7-3 and TRBJ2-3; no reliable D call. Germline assignment: CDR1 SGHTA and CDR2 FQGTGA. CDR3 length: 13 amino acids. V was clipped by 5 bases and J by 3 bases, with 9 bases between them. CDR3 loop: CASSRSATDTQYF. The CDR3, as DNA: TGTGCCAGCAGCCGCAGTGCGACAGATACGCAGTATTTT.

The chain carries TRBV6-5 and TRBJ1-5; D is possibly TRBD1 (5 bases). V shed 6 bases and J shed 0 bases, with 9 bases lying between them. The CDR3 covers 14 residues. Germline V CDR1 and CDR2: MNHEY, SVGAGI. CDR3 sequence reads: CASRQDHSNQPQHF. CDR3 DNA: TGTGCCAGCAGACAGGACCATAGCAATCAGCCCCAGCATTTT.

J is TRBJ2-3 and V is TRBV7-3; weak D call: TRBD2 (5 bases). The V and J ends lost 0 bases and 5 bases respectively, with 12 bases between them. The CDR3 covers 15 residues. CDR1 is SGHTA, CDR2 FQGTGA, per germline. CDR3: CASSLTLTGIDTQYF. The CDR3, as DNA: TGTGCCAGCAGCTTAACGTTAACCGGGATAGATACGCAGTATTTT.

V usage is TRBV27 and J usage is TRBJ2-7; the D call may be TRBD1 or TRBD2 (5 bases each). Germline CDR1 is MNHEY and CDR2 is SMNVEV (reference sequence). V was shortened by 5 bases and J by 6 bases, with 14 bases between the two germline ends. The CDR3 extends over 13 amino acids. The chain's CDR3 is CASSLGPDLEQYF. CDR3 in DNA: TGTGCCAGCAGTCTGGGACCAGACCTCGAGCAGTACTTC.

The V gene is TRBV5-3, the J gene TRBJ2-7; D gene ambiguous. TRBV5-3 is classed as an ORF, of uncertain function. V was clipped by 1 base and J by 6 bases, with 5 bases between them. The CDR3 is 11 residues long. The CDR3, as DNA: TGTGCCAGAAGCTTGTGTTTCGAGCAGTACTTC. This codes for CARSLCFEQYF.

The V gene is TRBV18, the J gene TRBJ2-3, with TRBD2 as a possible D gene (5 bases). This CDR3 has 16 residues. Trimming left V 4 bases short and J 4 bases short, with 18 bases between. CDR1 is KGHSH and CDR2 is LQKENI in the germline V gene. The CDR3 DNA reads as TGTGCCAGCTCACAAATGGACTCCCTCAGTGCAGATACGCAGTATTTT. Translated: CASSQMDSLSADTQYF.

The chain has TRBV6-1 and TRBJ2-2; 10 nucleotides line up with TRBD2. The J segment lost 3 bases and the V segment lost 2 bases, leaving 6 bases of the junction unmatched. The CDR3 runs 17 residues. Germline CDR1 MNHNS, CDR2 SASEGT. The CDR3 nucleotides read TGTGCCAGCAGTGAAAGGTGGCTAGCGGGGGACACCGGGGAGCTGTTTTTT. It codes for CASSERWLAGDTGELFF.

The gene calls are TRBV5-1 and TRBJ2-7, with 13 nucleotides matching TRBD2. The J segment lost 6 bases and the V segment lost 0 bases, leaving 9 bases of the junction unmatched. CDR1 is SGHRS, CDR2 YFSETQ, per germline. This CDR3 comprises 17 residues. CDR3 in amino acids: CASSLALAGGPVGEQYF. CDR3 sequence (DNA): TGCGCCAGCAGCTTGGCACTAGCGGGAGGGCCGGTTGGCGAGCAGTACTTC.

The chain carries TRBV4-3 and TRBJ2-2; D perhaps matches TRBD2 (6 bases). The CDR3 has 15 residues. Trimming removed 1 base at V and 6 bases at J, with 12 bases between. Looked up from germline, CDR1 is LGHNA and CDR2 is YSLEER. This CDR3 reads CASSQGLGGSGELFF. For the CDR3, the DNA is TGCGCCAGCAGCCAAGGTTTGGGAGGTTCCGGGGAGCTGTTTTTT.

The V and J genes are TRBV10-2 and TRBJ2-3, with a tentative D call TRBD2 (5 bases). V lost 7 bases, J lost 1 base, and 12 bases lay in between. Germline CDR1 reads WSHSY; CDR2 reads SAAADI. The CDR3 runs 14 residues. The CDR3 here is CASTPRVGTDTQYF. CDR3 bases: TGCGCCAGCACTCCGAGGGTGGGCACAGATACGCAGTATTTT.

The gene calls are TRBV6-6 and TRBJ2-4, with D maybe TRBD2 (5 bases). V lost 7 bases to trimming and J lost 8 bases, with 15 bases between them. Germline CDR1 is MNHNY and CDR2 is SVGAGI (reference sequence). The CDR3 has 13 residues. CDR3 DNA: TGTGCCAGCAACAGAGGCGAGGGTGACATTCAGTACTTC. Translation: CASNRGEGDIQYF.

This chain connects TRBV5-1 to TRBJ2-5; D not certain. This CDR3 is 14 amino acids long. Germline V CDR1 and CDR2: SGHRS, YFSETQ. V lost 4 bases and J lost 5, with 15 bases in between. CDR3: CASSVGQPRETQYF. CDR3 nucleotide sequence: TGCGCCAGCAGCGTTGGGCAACCCAGGGAGACCCAGTACTTC. Full variable domain (remainder filled in from reference TRBV5-1 and TRBJ2-5): KAGVTQTPRYLIKTRGQQVTLSCSPISGHRSVSWYQQTPGQGLQFLFEYFSETQRNKGNFPGRFSGRQFSNSRSEMNVSTLELGDSALYLCASSVGQPRETQYFGPGTRLLVL.

This chain joins TRBV2 and TRBJ2-1; 7 nucleotides match TRBD2. Trimming took 7 bases from V and 15 from J; bases not matched to a gene: 24. Germline V CDR1 and CDR2: SNHLY, FYNNEI. CDR3 length equals 16 residues. CDR3 loop: CASTYRRQSWEGHPFF. CDR3 sequence (DNA): TGTGCCAGCACCTACCGAAGGCAGTCGTGGGAGGGCCATCCGTTCTTC.

V gene TRBV7-3 combines with J gene TRBJ2-4; D may be TRBD1 (5 bases). Between the trimmed V and J ends, which lost 3 bases and 0 bases, there was a span of 9 bases. This CDR3 is 15 amino acids long. CDR1 is SGHTA and CDR2 is FQGTGA in the germline V gene. This CDR3 is CASSLTASAKNIQYF. DNA for the CDR3: TGTGCCAGCAGCTTGACAGCCTCAGCCAAAAACATTCAGTACTTC. The full variable domain, in which reference TRBV7-3 and TRBJ2-4 provide the parts outside the CDR3, is GAGVSQTPSNKVTEKGKYVELRCDPISGHTALYWYRQSLGQGPEFLIYFQGTGAADDSGLPNDRFFAVRPEGSVSTLKIQRTERGDSAVYLCASSLTASAKNIQYFGAGTRLSVL.

This CDR3 is CSVIGGENNEKLFF. The CDR3 bases are TGCAGCGTTATTGGAGGGGAGAATAATGAAAAACTGTTTTTT. This sequence joins TRBV29-1 and TRBJ1-4, with D possibly TRBD1 on 5 matching bases. The V end was cut by 5 bases, the J end by 4 bases, with 14 bases between. Germline CDR1 reads SQVTM; CDR2 reads ANQGSEA. The CDR3 has 14 residues.

This rearrangement joins TRBV5-6 to TRBJ1-6, with TRBD1 identical over 9 bases. V lost 6 bases to trimming and J lost 10 bases; unmatched junction nucleotides: 8. Germline V gene data show CDR1 as SGHDT and CDR2 as YYEEEE. The CDR3 is made up of 14 amino acids. CDR3 amino acids: CASNTDRGESPLHF. CDR3 coding DNA: TGTGCCAGCAACACGGACAGGGGAGAATCACCCCTCCACTTT.

The V and J genes are TRBV5-1 and TRBJ2-2; D unresolved. This CDR3 has 15 amino acids. V was clipped by 3 bases and J by 6 bases, with 15 bases between them. In germline, CDR1 is SGHRS, CDR2 YFSETQ. CDR3: CASSSDASNAGELFF. The CDR3, as DNA: TGCGCCAGCAGCTCGGACGCTTCGAATGCCGGGGAGCTGTTTTTT.

The chain has TRBV19 and TRBJ2-1, with D possibly being TRBD2 (6 bases). Per germline, CDR1 LNHDA and CDR2 SQIVND (reference sequence). CDR3 length equals 17 residues. Trimming removed 3 bases from V and 4 bases from J, with 19 bases in between. CDR3 residues: CASSMLAGPGLYNEQFF. The CDR3 region has the DNA TGTGCCAGTAGTATGTTGGCGGGACCAGGGTTGTACAATGAGCAGTTCTTC.

The chain joins TRBV6-6 to TRBJ2-7; 9 nucleotides line up with TRBD2. Germline V gene data show CDR1 as MNHNY and CDR2 as SVGAGI (reference sequence). The CDR3 contains 12 residues. Trimming took 6 bases from V and 7 from J; bases not matched to a gene: 4. CDR3 residues: CASSLAGREQYF. The DNA for the CDR3 is TGTGCCAGCAGCCTAGCGGGACGGGAGCAGTACTTC.

The chain uses TRBV28 and TRBJ2-1; 8 bases fit TRBD1. The CDR3 loop spans 14 amino acids. The V gene's germline CDR1 is MDHEN and CDR2 SYDVKM. The J segment lost 7 bases and the V segment lost 5 bases, leaving 7 bases of the junction unmatched. In nucleotides, the CDR3 is TGTGCCAGCAGTACCCGACAGGGGTGGAATGAGCAGTTCTTC. The encoded protein is CASSTRQGWNEQFF.

The rearrangement uses TRBV7-9 and TRBJ2-2, with unresolved D. Per the germline V gene, CDR1 is SEHNR and CDR2 is FQNEAQ (reference sequence). V lost 1 base and J lost 6, with 6 bases in between. This CDR3 region has 13 residues. In DNA, the CDR3 is TGTGCCAGCAGCTTAGTAGTGGCCGGGGAGCTGTTTTTT. It encodes CASSLVVAGELFF.

J is TRBJ1-2 and V is TRBV6-6, with 7 bases identical to TRBD1. This CDR3 has 16 residues. V lost 2 bases and J lost 7; bases outside the gene matches: 13. Per the germline V gene, CDR1 is MNHNY and CDR2 is SVGAGI (reference sequence). CDR3 coding DNA: TGTGCCAGCAGTTACGTAGGGTCGGGCAGGGGGTCTGGCTACACCTTC. It yields the protein CASSYVGSGRGSGYTF.

This sequence joins TRBV7-6 and TRBJ2-1; D gene ambiguous. The CDR3 is made up of 15 amino acids. Trimming took off 5 bases at V and 1 base at J, with 12 bases between the two ends. CDR1 is SGHVS, CDR2 FNYEAQ, per germline. The CDR3 loop reads CASSPWLGSYNEQFF. DNA of the CDR3: TGTGCCAGCAGCCCTTGGTTGGGGTCCTACAATGAGCAGTTCTTC.